This T cell receptor (beta chain) was identified during a study of patients and donors after allogeneic stem cell transplantation (dated by TCRdb to the early 2020s). Library preparation employed RT-PCR. Data came from a NextSeq 550. Using fastp trimming at Q25 and MiXCR clonotype assembly, TCRdb reanalyzed the public sequencing data and kept in-frame beta chains. Here each entry gathers all rows of one CDR3 protein and keeps the most common genes and DNA. The sample records 200,000 to 250,000 distinct CDR3 sequences, 11% to 15% of which are singletons. Around a tenth of the sample is held by the ten biggest clonotypes. CDR1 and CDR2 are read off the germline V gene (reference sequence) as LNHNV and YYDKDF. Germline trimming: 1 base from V, 0 bases from J; junction bases outside gene matches: 2. The CDR3 runs 15 residues from the cysteine to the phenylalanine. Only the CDR3 DNA stays, 45 bases, in frame from base 1.

This clonotype was picked up a small number of times. There is no known antigen for this receptor. Base qualities are missing; no much larger clone stands one base away. This sequence uses TRBV15 and TRBJ1-2; 7 central bases correspond to TRBD1. The sequence came from a human donor who was either an allogeneic HSCT recipient or a stem cell or donor lymphocyte infusion donor (not recorded which). It is not recorded whose cells these are; they may come from a transplant donor. Sequenced: blood, either unsorted or a sorted T cell fraction (not recorded which). The bases are TGTGCCACCAGCAGAGGAGGGGGCACTAACTATGGCTACACCTTC. Translation gives CATSRGGGTNYGYTF.